This T cell receptor (beta chain) was captured in a study of vaccination effects on CD4 cells after COVID-19. About the research overall: Median timing of post-vaccine samples was 72 days after the second dose. Overall study findings and caveats: In the late period after vaccination, infection- and vaccine-induced clones contracted markedly.

Using viral peptide pools, the ViraFEST assay grew out antigen-specific CD4+ T cells prior to sequencing. Following 10 days of culture, CD4+ T cells were isolated. Participants got two doses of BNT162b2 or mRNA-1273 vaccine. Cultures of some 1.8 million PBMC per well contained 10 IU/ml IL-2 plus 10 ug/ml peptides. On days 3 and 7, fresh IL-2 medium replaced half the medium. TCRdb's table, derived via immunoSEQ multiplex PCR, lists solely in-frame clones and lacks some. The data hold tens of thousands of clones, with around three quarters observed a single time. A note on this clone: Its antigen is as yet unknown.

Trimming left V 6 bases short and J 2 bases short, with 17 bases between. Looked up from germline, CDR1 is LNHDA and CDR2 is SQIVND (reference sequence). This CDR3 has 16 amino acids. The source was CD4+ T cells from PBMCs cultured with HCoV-OC43 spike peptides, collected after COVID-19 vaccination. As for subset: HCoV-OC43 spike overlapping peptide pool stimulation. This receptor was taken from a human donor who received a COVID-19 vaccine. V and J are TRBV19 and TRBJ1-5; D is ambiguous. CDR3 protein: CASRKLSEVGNQPQHF. CDR3 coding DNA: TGTGCCAGTAGGAAACTCTCGGAGGTTGGCAATCAGCCCCAGCATTTT.